The 28 T cell receptor beta chains below come from one sample, sequenced in a study of blood T cells in healthy people across ages. A second PCR, run for about 7 to 11 cycles, used a sample-barcoded 5' primer plus a J-beta primer mix. TCRdb redid the calling of the 5' RACE reads with MiXCR, one entry per CDR3 protein. The sample has about 1.6 million distinct CDR3 sequences, roughly 32% seen once. Sequencing was performed on blood. The receptors here all came from a woman aged 25 to 39 in good health.

This clonotype has a handful of counts. V usage is TRBV20-1 and J usage is TRBJ2-5, with 9 bases lining up with TRBD2. The CDR3 loop spans 13 amino acids. The V gene's germline CDR1 is DFQATT and CDR2 SNEGSKA (reference sequence). V was pared by 6 bases and J by 11 bases, with 13 bases of the junction left unmatched. As DNA, the CDR3 is TGCAGTGCCAAAGGACTAGCGATGGCTAAACAGTACTTC. This sequence encodes CSAKGLAMAKQYF.

This clonotype was recorded many times. V and J are TRBV4-2 and TRBJ2-1, with no clear D. The CDR3 has 9 amino acids. Trimming cost V 1 base and J 12 bases, with 1 base left between them. The germline V gene has CDR1 LGHNA and CDR2 YNFKEQ. The CDR3 loop is CASSQGQFF. CDR3 sequence (DNA): TGTGCCAGCAGCCAAGGGCAGTTCTTC.

V and J are TRBV4-1 and TRBJ2-1; D remains unclear. This CDR3 has 17 amino acids. Germline CDR1 MGHRA, CDR2 YSYEKL. The V end was cut by 5 bases, the J end by 7 bases, with 24 bases between. CDR3 protein: CASSYVYRKLEPNEQFF. Here the CDR3 DNA reads TGCGCCAGCAGCTACGTTTATAGAAAACTCGAACCTAATGAGCAGTTCTTC.

This clonotype was counted only a few times. The V and J genes are TRBV20-1 and TRBJ2-1; 10 bases fit TRBD2. CDR1 is DFQATT, CDR2 SNEGSKA, per germline (reference sequence). The CDR3 contains 13 residues. V was pared by 5 bases and J by 8 bases, with 6 bases of the junction left unmatched. The CDR3 DNA follows: TGCAGTGCTGATCTAGCGGGAGTTTATGAGCAGTTCTTC. Amino acid sequence: CSADLAGVYEQFF.

This clonotype turned up a few times. The J gene is TRBJ2-7, the V gene TRBV7-2, with D unclear. This CDR3 has 13 amino acids. V was shortened by 8 bases and J by 0 bases, with 11 bases between the two germline ends. CDR1 is SGHTA, CDR2 FQGNSA, per germline. The CDR3 DNA is TGTGCCAGCCACGACACAGTCTCCTACGAGCAGTACTTC. This gives the protein CASHDTVSYEQYF.

V gene TRBV27 combines with J gene TRBJ2-6; 7 positions agree with TRBD1. Germline lookup yields CDR1 MNHEY and CDR2 SMNVEV (reference sequence). CDR3 length equals 18 residues. V lost 8 bases and J lost 3; bases outside the gene matches: 16. As DNA, the CDR3 is TGTGCCAGCGCCACCCCCAGACGACAGGGCCTTGGGGCCAACGTCCTGACTTTC. Its translation: CASATPRRQGLGANVLTF. The entire variable domain, with the rest obtained from reference TRBV27 and TRBJ2-6, is as follows: EAQVTQNPRYLITVTGKKLTVTCSQNMNHEYMSWYRQDPGLGLRQIYYSMNVEVTDKGDVPEGYKVSRKEKRNFPLILESPSPNQTSLYFCASATPRRQGLGANVLTFGAGSRLTVL.

This clonotype turned up a few times. The V call is TRBV5-1, the J call TRBJ2-3; maybe TRBD1 (5 bases). The germline V and J ends were trimmed by 0 bases and 2 bases, with 13 bases remaining between them. The CDR3 sequence is 16 residues long. The V gene's germline CDR1 is SGHRS and CDR2 YFSETQ. The DNA for the CDR3 is TGCGCCAGCAGCTTGGAGGGGTACGTCCCCACAGATACGCAGTATTTT. It translates to CASSLEGYVPTDTQYF.

The rearrangement uses TRBV12-3 or TRBV12-4 and TRBJ1-1; D is unclear. The CDR3 length is 13 residues. The V and J ends lost 5 bases and 5 bases respectively, with 12 bases between them. CDR3 sequence: CASSRPEGTEAFF. CDR3 nucleotides: TGTGCCAGCAGTCGCCCCGAGGGTACTGAAGCTTTCTTT.

The V and J genes are TRBV20-1 and TRBJ2-7, with D possibly being TRBD2 (6 bases). Trimming cost V 5 bases and J 7 bases, with 18 bases left between them. This CDR3 spans 13 amino acids. The V gene's germline CDR1 is DFQATT and CDR2 SNEGSKA (reference sequence). The CDR3 DNA reads TGCAGTGCTCTCTTAACTAGCCCTGGGGAGCAGTACTTC. Protein sequence: CSALLTSPGEQYF.

V and J are TRBV10-3 and TRBJ2-1; D may match TRBD1 or TRBD2 (5 bases each). This CDR3 contains 16 residues. Germline V lookup: CDR1 ENHRY, CDR2 SYGVKD. Trimming removed 4 bases at V and 0 bases at J, with 13 bases between. CDR3 bases: TGTGCCATCAGTGTCTTGGGACGTAGCTCCTACAATGAGCAGTTCTTC. This translates into CAISVLGRSSYNEQFF.

The chain combines TRBV27 with TRBJ2-5; TRBD1 agrees at 7 bases. There are 17 residues in the CDR3. Germline CDR1 and CDR2: MNHEY and SMNVEV (reference sequence). V trimming: 1 base; J trimming: 0 bases; junction bases outside the gene matches: 8. CDR3 bases: TGTGCCAGCAGTTTATATGGCAGGGGGACGTACCAAGAGACCCAGTACTTC. Protein: CASSLYGRGTYQETQYF.

This clonotype has only a few counts. Sequence at one end of the junction differs from germline and may be a read error. This chain joins TRBV5-1 and TRBJ1-6; no reliable D call. CDR3 size: 13 residues. The germline V gene has CDR1 SGHRS and CDR2 YFSETQ. The CDR3 DNA follows: TGCGCCAGCAGCATAGAGGTTAATTCACCCCCCCACTTT. This gives the protein CASSIEVNSPPHF. Full variable domain (missing parts from reference TRBV5-1 and TRBJ1-6): KAGVTQTPRYLIKTRGQQVTLSCSPISGHRSVSWYQQTPGQGLQFLFEYFSETQRNKGNFPGRFSGRQFSNSRSEMNVSTLELGDSALYLCASSIEVNSPPHFGNGTRLTVT.

In its sample, this clonotype was seen many times. One base away lies a much larger clone, so this may be a sequencing read error. The V and J genes are TRBV12-3 or TRBV12-4 and TRBJ1-5, with D perhaps TRBD1 (5 bases). Between the trimmed V and J ends, which lost 3 bases and 6 bases, there was a span of 21 bases. The CDR3 loop spans 17 amino acids. The CDR3 sequence: CASSFKNWGTQGQPQHF. CDR3 in DNA: TGTGCCAGCAGTTTCAAAAACTGGGGGACCCAAGGTCAGCCCCAGCATTTT.

V gene TRBV20-1 combines with J gene TRBJ1-2, with a tentative D call TRBD1 (6 bases). V was trimmed by 1 base and J by 8 bases, leaving 20 bases between them. CDR3 length: 15 amino acids. Germline V lookup: CDR1 DFQATT, CDR2 SNEGSKA (reference sequence). In DNA, the CDR3 is TGCAGTGCTAGAGTCGTACTGGGGGCCATCGGGGGCTACACCTTC. It is translated as CSARVVLGAIGGYTF.

This clonotype was seen repeatedly, ten times or more. This chain joins TRBV4-1 and TRBJ2-7; tentative D call: TRBD1 (7 bases). The CDR3 length is 17 residues. Trimming left V 4 bases short and J 0 bases short, with 19 bases between. Germline V CDR1 and CDR2: MGHRA, YSYEKL. CDR3 DNA sequence: TGCGCCAGCAGCCGGAGGGGGCCGGGGTATGGCTCCTACGAGCAGTACTTC. It is translated as CASSRRGPGYGSYEQYF.

This clonotype has only a few counts. The rearrangement uses TRBV18 and TRBJ2-4, with 11 positions matching TRBD2. The J call may be wrong; the DNA end is better matched by TRBJ2-7. CDR1 KGHSH and CDR2 LQKENI come from the germline V gene. CDR3 size: 16 residues. CDR3 amino acids: CASSPRKLAGAYEQYF. In DNA form, the CDR3 reads TGTGCCAGCTCACCAAGGAAACTAGCGGGAGCCTACGAGCAGTACTTC.

This chain uses TRBV4-2 with TRBJ2-1; 9 bases fit TRBD2. From germline, CDR1 is LGHNA and CDR2 YNFKEQ. The length of the CDR3 is 16 residues. Germline trimming cut 0 bases from V and 6 bases from J; bases unmatched to any gene: 6. The CDR3 region is CASSQELAGECNEQFF. In nucleotides, the CDR3 is TGTGCCAGCAGCCAAGAATTAGCGGGGGAGTGCAATGAGCAGTTCTTC.

This chain joins TRBV6-5 and TRBJ2-3; tentative D call: TRBD2 (7 bases). This CDR3 region has 17 residues. CDR1 is MNHEY, CDR2 SVGAGI, per germline. Trimming shortened V by 0 bases and J by 6 bases, and 19 bases separated the two germline ends. CDR3 nucleotide sequence: TGTGCCAGCAGTTACTCCCACGAGGGGGGGGCCCGGGATACGCAGTATTTT. Translating it yields CASSYSHEGGARDTQYF.

J is TRBJ2-1 and V is TRBV20-1; 9 nucleotides align to TRBD1. Germline loops: CDR1 DFQATT, CDR2 SNEGSKA (reference sequence). V gave up 5 bases and J gave up 10 bases; unmatched junction bases: 12. The CDR3 spans 14 residues. DNA of the CDR3: TGCAGTGCTTTCTGGACAGGGGACCCACGGGAGCAGTTCTTC. Its protein is CSAFWTGDPREQFF.

This clonotype appeared a single time. The chain is built from TRBV18 and TRBJ2-6; the match to TRBD1 covers 9 bases. After removal of 1 base from V and 2 bases from J, the junction contained 3 bases not matched to a gene. CDR3 length: 17 residues. Germline-derived CDR1 and CDR2 are KGHSH and LQKENI. The CDR3 loop is CASSPQTGGTGANVLTF. CDR3 nucleotide sequence: TGTGCCAGCTCACCACAAACAGGGGGCACTGGGGCCAACGTCCTGACTTTC.

There are a few counts of this clonotype. This chain uses TRBV6-6 with TRBJ1-2; D ambiguous. Germline V gene data show CDR1 as MNHNY and CDR2 as SVGAGI (reference sequence). The CDR3 spans 13 residues. V was cut by 7 bases and J by 2 bases, with 11 bases left in between. CDR3 region: CASTPGRNYGYTF. The DNA of the CDR3 is TGTGCCAGCACCCCCGGACGGAACTATGGCTACACCTTC.

V usage is TRBV20-1 and J usage is TRBJ2-3; the D gene is possibly TRBD2 (5 bases). Germline V gene sequence: CDR1 DFQATT, CDR2 SNEGSKA (reference sequence). Trimming removed 5 bases at V and 11 bases at J, with 17 bases between. The CDR3 totals 12 residues. The CDR3 DNA follows: TGCAGTGCTCGGGAAATAGCCCCCTGGCAGTATTTT. It encodes CSAREIAPWQYF.

The sample holds a few counts of this clonotype. The chain links TRBV20-1 to TRBJ1-5; 10 positions match TRBD1. There are 17 residues in the CDR3. V dropped 0 bases and J dropped 5; count of bases not matched to a gene: 10. Germline V gene lookup returns CDR1 DFQATT and CDR2 SNEGSKA (reference sequence). The CDR3 sequence is CSARDRRDRGLDQPQHF. As DNA, the CDR3 is TGCAGTGCTAGAGATCGACGGGACAGGGGATTAGATCAGCCCCAGCATTTT.

This chain uses TRBV27 with TRBJ2-5, with D perhaps TRBD2 (5 bases). Trimming cost V 6 bases and J 5 bases, with 10 bases left between them. The CDR3 sequence is 12 residues long. Germline lookup yields CDR1 MNHEY and CDR2 SMNVEV (reference sequence). The CDR3 sequence is CASRSSRETQYF. The CDR3 bases are TGTGCCAGCAGGTCTAGCAGGGAGACCCAGTACTTC.

The table lists this clonotype with a few counts. The chain has TRBV24-1 and TRBJ2-5, with 9 bases fitting TRBD1. The end of the DNA is better explained by TRBJ2-7, so the J call may be wrong. Germline loops: CDR1 KGHDR, CDR2 SFDVKD. The CDR3 has 14 amino acids. The CDR3 spells CATSPGQGRHEQYF. In nucleotides, the CDR3 is TGTGCCACCAGCCCGGGACAGGGTCGTCACGAGCAGTACTTC.

This sequence joins TRBV7-8 and TRBJ2-1, with 7 bases lining up with TRBD2. Germline CDR1 SGHVS, CDR2 FQNEAQ. V was pared by 3 bases and J by 8 bases, with 10 bases of the junction left unmatched. The CDR3 contains 15 residues. This CDR3 is CASSLAGSSGDEQFF. The CDR3, as DNA: TGTGCCAGCAGCTTGGCCGGGTCAAGCGGGGATGAGCAGTTCTTC.

This rearrangement joins TRBV6-1 to TRBJ2-7; D may be TRBD1 (7 bases). Trimming shortened V by 5 bases and J by 3 bases, and 11 bases separated the two germline ends. The CDR3 loop spans 13 amino acids. In germline, CDR1 is MNHNS, CDR2 SASEGT. As DNA, the CDR3 is TGTGCCAGCAGTATGCGGGACAGCTACGAGCAGTACTTC. This translates into CASSMRDSYEQYF.

This clonotype was counted between two and nine times. The gene calls are TRBV3-1 and TRBJ1-2; D remains unclear. There are 13 residues in the CDR3. Between the trimmed V and J ends, which lost 2 bases and 4 bases, there was a span of 8 bases. Germline CDR1 LGHDT, CDR2 YNNKEL (reference sequence). This CDR3 is CASSQRDTYGYTF. The CDR3 DNA sequence: TGTGCCAGCAGCCAAAGGGATACCTATGGCTACACCTTC.